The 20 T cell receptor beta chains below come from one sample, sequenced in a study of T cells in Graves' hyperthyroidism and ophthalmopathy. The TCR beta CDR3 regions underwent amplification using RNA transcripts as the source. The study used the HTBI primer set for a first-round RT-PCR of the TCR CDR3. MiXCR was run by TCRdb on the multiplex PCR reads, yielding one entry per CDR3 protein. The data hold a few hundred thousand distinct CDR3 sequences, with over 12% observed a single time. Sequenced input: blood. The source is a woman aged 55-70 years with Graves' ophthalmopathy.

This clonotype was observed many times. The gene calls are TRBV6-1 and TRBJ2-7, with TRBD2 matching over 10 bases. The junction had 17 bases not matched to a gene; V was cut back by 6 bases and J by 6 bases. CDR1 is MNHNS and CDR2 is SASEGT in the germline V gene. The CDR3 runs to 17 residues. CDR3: CASSKRDSGRTSSEQYF. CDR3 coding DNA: TGTGCCAGCAGCAAACGGGATAGCGGGAGGACATCAAGCGAGCAGTACTTC.

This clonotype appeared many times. The CDR3 DNA reads TGTGCCTGGAGTGTATTGGGAGTCGATGGCTACACCTTC. It yields the protein CAWSVLGVDGYTF. The chain links TRBV30 to TRBJ1-2; the D is unclear. The V end lost 0 bases, the J end lost 6 bases, and 11 bases lay between the germline ends. The CDR3 length is 13 residues. Germline V gene lookup returns CDR1 GTSNPN and CDR2 SVGIG (reference sequence).

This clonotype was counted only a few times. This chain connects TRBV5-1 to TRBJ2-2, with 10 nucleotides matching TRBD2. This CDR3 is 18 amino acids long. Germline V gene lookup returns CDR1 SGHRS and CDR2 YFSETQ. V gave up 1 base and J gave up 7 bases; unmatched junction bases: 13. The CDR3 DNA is TGCGCCAGCAGCTTGCTAGTTCTAGCGGGAGAGTACGGCGGGGAGCTGTTTTTT. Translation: CASSLLVLAGEYGGELFF.

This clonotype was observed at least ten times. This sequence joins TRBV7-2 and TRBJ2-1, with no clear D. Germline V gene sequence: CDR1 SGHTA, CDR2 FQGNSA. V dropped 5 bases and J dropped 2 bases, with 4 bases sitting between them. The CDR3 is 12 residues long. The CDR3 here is CASSNAYNEQFF. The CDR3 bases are TGTGCCAGCAGCAATGCCTACAATGAGCAGTTCTTC.

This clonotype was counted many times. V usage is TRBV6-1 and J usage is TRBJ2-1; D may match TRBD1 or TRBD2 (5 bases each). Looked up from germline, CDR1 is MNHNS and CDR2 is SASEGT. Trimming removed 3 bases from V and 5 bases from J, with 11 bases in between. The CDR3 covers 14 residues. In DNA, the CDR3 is TGTGCCAGCAGTGACGGGACCCTGGACAATGAGCAGTTCTTC. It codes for CASSDGTLDNEQFF.

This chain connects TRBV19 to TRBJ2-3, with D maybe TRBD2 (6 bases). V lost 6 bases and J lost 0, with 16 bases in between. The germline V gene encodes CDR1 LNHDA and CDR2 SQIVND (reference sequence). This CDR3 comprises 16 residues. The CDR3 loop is CASSRRVGLSTDTQYF. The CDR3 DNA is TGTGCCAGTAGCCGTCGAGTGGGACTTAGCACAGATACGCAGTATTTT.

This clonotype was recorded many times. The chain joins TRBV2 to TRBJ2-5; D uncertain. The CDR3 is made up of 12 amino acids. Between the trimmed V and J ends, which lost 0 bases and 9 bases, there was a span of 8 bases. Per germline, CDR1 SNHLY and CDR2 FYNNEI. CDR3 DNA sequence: TGTGCCAGCAGTGAAGCTGCAGGTCCCCAGTACTTC. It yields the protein CASSEAAGPQYF.

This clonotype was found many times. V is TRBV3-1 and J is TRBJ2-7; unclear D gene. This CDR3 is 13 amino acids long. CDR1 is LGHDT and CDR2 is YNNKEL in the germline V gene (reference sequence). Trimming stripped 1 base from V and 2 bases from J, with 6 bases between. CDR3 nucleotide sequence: TGTGCCAGCAGCCAAGCCTCCACCTACGAGCAGTACTTC. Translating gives CASSQASTYEQYF.

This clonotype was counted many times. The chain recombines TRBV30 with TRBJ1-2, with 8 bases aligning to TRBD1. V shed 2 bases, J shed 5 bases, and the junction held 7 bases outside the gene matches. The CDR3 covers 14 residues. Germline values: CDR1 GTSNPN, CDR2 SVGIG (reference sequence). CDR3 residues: CAWSKTGVRYGYTF. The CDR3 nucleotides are TGTGCCTGGAGTAAGACAGGGGTCAGATATGGCTACACCTTC.

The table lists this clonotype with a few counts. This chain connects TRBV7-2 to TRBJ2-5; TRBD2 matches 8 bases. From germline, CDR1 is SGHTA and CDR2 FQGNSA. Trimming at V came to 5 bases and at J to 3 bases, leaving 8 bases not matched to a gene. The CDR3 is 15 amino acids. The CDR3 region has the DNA TGTGCCAGCAGCCCGGGGACTAGGCCAGAAGAGACCCAGTACTTC. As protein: CASSPGTRPEETQYF.

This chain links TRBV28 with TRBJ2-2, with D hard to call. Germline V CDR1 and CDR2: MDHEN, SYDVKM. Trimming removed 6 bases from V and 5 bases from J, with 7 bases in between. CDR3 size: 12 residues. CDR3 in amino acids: CASRTVTGELFF. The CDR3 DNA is TGTGCCAGCAGGACTGTGACCGGGGAGCTGTTTTTT.

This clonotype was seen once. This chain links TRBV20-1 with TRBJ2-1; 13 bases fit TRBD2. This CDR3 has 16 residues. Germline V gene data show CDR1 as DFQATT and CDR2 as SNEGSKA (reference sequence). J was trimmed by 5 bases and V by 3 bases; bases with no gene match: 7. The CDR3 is CSARPRTSGRNNEQFF. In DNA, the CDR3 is TGCAGTGCTAGGCCCCGGACTAGCGGGAGAAACAATGAGCAGTTCTTC.

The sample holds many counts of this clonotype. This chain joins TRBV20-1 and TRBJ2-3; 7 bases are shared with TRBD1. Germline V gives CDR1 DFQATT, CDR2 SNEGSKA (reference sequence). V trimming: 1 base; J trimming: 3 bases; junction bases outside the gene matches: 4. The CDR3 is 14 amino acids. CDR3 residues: CSARGAGGTDTQYF. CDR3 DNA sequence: TGCAGTGCTAGAGGGGCAGGGGGTACAGATACGCAGTATTTT.

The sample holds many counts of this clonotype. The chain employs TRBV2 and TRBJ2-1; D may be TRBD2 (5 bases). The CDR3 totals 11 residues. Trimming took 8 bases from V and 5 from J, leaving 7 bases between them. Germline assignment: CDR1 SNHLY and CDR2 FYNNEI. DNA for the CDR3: TGTGCCAGCGGGGAGCACAATGAGCAGTTCTTC. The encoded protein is CASGEHNEQFF.

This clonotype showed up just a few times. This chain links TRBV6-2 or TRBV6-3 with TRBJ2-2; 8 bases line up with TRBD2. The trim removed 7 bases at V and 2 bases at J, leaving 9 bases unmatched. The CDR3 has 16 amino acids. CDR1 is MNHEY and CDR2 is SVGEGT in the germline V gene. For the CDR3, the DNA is TGTGCCAGCATAAGTTCCAGCGGGGGAAACACCGGGGAGCTGTTTTTT. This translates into CASISSSGGNTGELFF.

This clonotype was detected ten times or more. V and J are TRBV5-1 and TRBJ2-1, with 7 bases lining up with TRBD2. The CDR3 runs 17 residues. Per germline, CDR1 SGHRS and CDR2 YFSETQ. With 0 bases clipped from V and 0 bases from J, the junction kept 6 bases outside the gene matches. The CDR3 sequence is CASSLVGLADSYNEQFF. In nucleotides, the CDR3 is TGCGCCAGCAGCTTGGTCGGTCTAGCGGACTCCTACAATGAGCAGTTCTTC.

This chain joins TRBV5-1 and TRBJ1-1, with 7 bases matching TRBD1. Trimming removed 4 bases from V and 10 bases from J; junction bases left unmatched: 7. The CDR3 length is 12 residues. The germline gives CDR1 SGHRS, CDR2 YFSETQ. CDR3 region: CASSMGTAGAFF. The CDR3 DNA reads TGCGCCAGCAGCATGGGGACAGCTGGAGCTTTCTTT.

The CDR3 protein is CATATSDTYEQYF. In DNA form, the CDR3 reads TGTGCCACCGCCACTAGCGATACCTACGAGCAGTACTTC. The chain carries TRBV24-1 and TRBJ2-7; 7 bases line up with TRBD2. The V gene end was trimmed by 9 bases and the J gene end by 2 bases; junction bases not matched to a gene: 6. The CDR3 spans 13 residues. Germline V gene sequence: CDR1 KGHDR, CDR2 SFDVKD.

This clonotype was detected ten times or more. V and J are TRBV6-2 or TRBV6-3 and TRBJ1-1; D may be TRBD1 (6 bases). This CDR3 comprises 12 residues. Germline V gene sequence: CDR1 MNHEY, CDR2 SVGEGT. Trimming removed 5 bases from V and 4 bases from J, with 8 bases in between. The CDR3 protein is CASSRGPTEAFF. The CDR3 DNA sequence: TGTGCCAGCAGTCGGGGGCCCACTGAAGCTTTCTTT.

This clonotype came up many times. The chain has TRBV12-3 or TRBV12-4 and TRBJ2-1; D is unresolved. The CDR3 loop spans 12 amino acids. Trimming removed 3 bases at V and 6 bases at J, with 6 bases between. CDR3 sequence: CASSLALNEQFF. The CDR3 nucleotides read TGTGCCAGCAGTTTGGCTCTCAATGAGCAGTTCTTC.